Below, 24 T cell receptor beta chains from the same sample are listed, as sequenced in a study of blood T cell repertoires in COVID-19. Clones were read by immunoSEQ multiplex PCR, and TCRdb kept only the in-frame ones, dropping some. The data show approximately 220,000 clones, more than 80% seen once. Sequenced sample: PBMCs or T cells enriched from blood (not recorded which). All receptors derive from a woman between 40 and 50 years old with acute COVID-19.

This chain joins TRBV6-6 and TRBJ1-2, with D maybe TRBD1 (5 bases). CDR3 length: 14 residues. Trimming cost V 7 bases and J 0 bases, with 12 bases left between them. Germline lookup yields CDR1 MNHNY and CDR2 SVGAGI (reference sequence). CDR3 sequence (DNA): TGTGCCAGCACCTTTGACAGCTCTAACTATGGCTACACCTTC. Translated: CASTFDSSNYGYTF.

The chain has TRBV9 and TRBJ2-5; 7 bases fit TRBD2. Germline-derived CDR1 and CDR2 are SGDLS and YYNGEE. Trimming cost V 4 bases and J 2 bases; bases outside gene matches: 8. The CDR3 totals 15 residues. This CDR3 is CASSITSAGQETQYF. The CDR3 DNA is TGTGCCAGCAGCATCACTAGCGCGGGGCAAGAGACCCAGTACTTC. Together with reference TRBV9 and TRBJ2-5, the CDR3 gives the full variable domain: DSGVTQTPKHLITATGQRVTLRCSPRSGDLSVYWYQQSLDQGLQFLIQYYNGEERAKGNILERFSAQQFPDLHSELNLSSLELGDSALYFCASSITSAGQETQYFGPGTRLLVL.

The J gene is TRBJ2-2, the V gene TRBV5-6, with a weak D call TRBD2 (6 bases). The CDR3 covers 14 residues. CDR1 and CDR2 from the germline V gene are SGHDT and YYEEEE. V was clipped by 2 bases and J by 4 bases, with 9 bases between them. The CDR3 spells CASSLRGTTGELFF. The CDR3 DNA sequence: TGTGCCAGCAGCTTACGGGGGACCACCGGGGAGCTGTTTTTT.

The chain combines TRBV30 with TRBJ1-1, with a weak D call TRBD1 (6 bases). The CDR3 has 13 amino acids. Germline CDR1 and CDR2: GTSNPN and SVGIG (reference sequence). Trimming stripped 3 bases from V and 1 base from J, with 9 bases between. The chain's CDR3 is CAWSGQSNTEAFF. CDR3 bases: TGTGCCTGGAGCGGACAGTCGAACACTGAAGCTTTCTTT.

The chain uses TRBV7-8 and TRBJ1-1; D unclear. The CDR3 covers 15 residues. Trimming pared 6 bases from V and 1 base from J, leaving 15 bases between. The germline V gene encodes CDR1 SGHVS and CDR2 FQNEAQ. The CDR3 loop is CASSVGEPGNTEAFF. In DNA form, the CDR3 reads TGTGCCAGCAGTGTTGGGGAGCCGGGGAACACTGAAGCTTTCTTT.

This clone has a handful of counts. The CDR3 nucleotides read TGTGCCAGCAGTTTAGGGAGGGGGGCGTATGGCTACACCTTC. Its translation is CASSLGRGAYGYTF. V usage is TRBV27 and J usage is TRBJ1-2; TRBD1 might be the D (6 bases). The CDR3 is 14 residues long. Germline lookup yields CDR1 MNHEY and CDR2 SMNVEV (reference sequence). V was shortened by 2 bases and J by 5 bases, with 12 bases between the two germline ends.

This chain connects TRBV7-9 to TRBJ1-1; D may be TRBD1 (6 bases). This CDR3 contains 16 residues. V gave up 5 bases and J gave up 1 base, with 17 bases separating them. Germline V gene sequence: CDR1 SEHNR, CDR2 FQNEAQ (reference sequence). In nucleotides, the CDR3 is TGTGCCAGCAGCAGCCACTTGAGGGGGACGAACACTGAAGCTTTCTTT. Protein product: CASSSHLRGTNTEAFF.

This CDR3 is CASSCRDRGAYEQYV. CDR3 nucleotide sequence: TGCGCCAGCAGCTGCCGGGACAGGGGGGCCTACGAGCAGTACGTC. The chain joins TRBV5-1 to TRBJ2-7; the match to TRBD1 covers 11 bases. CDR1 is SGHRS, CDR2 YFSETQ, per germline. V shed 3 bases and J 2 bases; nucleotides not matched to a gene: 4. CDR3 size: 15 residues.

CDR3: CASGLYTEAFF. In DNA, the CDR3 is TGTGCCAGCGGACTATACACTGAAGCTTTCTTT. The rearrangement links TRBV11-2 to TRBJ1-1; no clear D. The CDR3 runs 11 residues. V shed 8 bases and J shed 3 bases, with 7 bases lying between them. The germline V gene has CDR1 SGHAT and CDR2 FQNNGV.

The V call is TRBV4-1, the J call TRBJ1-2; no clear D gene. Germline V CDR1 and CDR2: MGHRA, YSYEKL. Trimming removed 0 bases from V and 7 bases from J, with 12 bases in between. The CDR3 length is 14 residues. The CDR3 nucleotides read TGCGCCAGCAGCCAAGATCTTGGAGGGTCTGGCTACACCTTC. Translation gives CASSQDLGGSGYTF.

The CDR3 loop reads CASRAGVNVEQYGYTF. The DNA for the CDR3 is TGTGCCAGCAGAGCCGGGGTAAACGTGGAACAATATGGCTACACCTTC. This sequence joins TRBV2 and TRBJ1-2; D is unresolved. V lost 6 bases and J 5 bases, leaving 22 bases between the germline ends. Germline lookup yields CDR1 SNHLY and CDR2 FYNNEI. This CDR3 contains 16 residues.

The J gene is TRBJ1-2, the V gene TRBV5-1, with 8 bases fitting TRBD1. V lost 7 bases, J lost 0 bases, and 5 bases stayed unmatched. The CDR3 extends over 14 amino acids. Germline values: CDR1 SGHRS, CDR2 YFSETQ. The CDR3 loop reads CASGPTGANYGYTF. The CDR3 DNA sequence: TGCGCCAGCGGACCGACAGGGGCTAACTATGGCTACACCTTC.

The chain links TRBV3-1 (or the pseudogene TRBV3-2) to TRBJ1-3; D call uncertain. The ends were cut back, 0 bases at V and 1 base at J, with 7 bases in the middle. Germline-derived CDR1 and CDR2 are LGHDT and YNNKEL (reference sequence). The CDR3 covers 15 residues. The CDR3 DNA follows: TGTGCCAGCAGCCAAGATAGCAGATCTGGAAACACCATATATTTT. Residues: CASSQDSRSGNTIYF.

The table lists this clone with a few counts. The CDR3: CATRGGGNSPLHF. CDR3 in DNA: TGTGCCACCCGTGGGGGGGGAAATTCACCCCTCCACTTT. The V gene is TRBV2, the J gene TRBJ1-6; a weak D match, TRBD1 (5 bases). Germline V gene sequence: CDR1 SNHLY, CDR2 FYNNEI. CDR3 length: 13 amino acids. V lost 10 bases, J lost 7 bases, and 14 bases lay in between.

This clone was counted only a few times. The V call is TRBV19, the J call TRBJ1-5; D may be TRBD1 (5 bases). The CDR3 has 16 amino acids. Germline-derived CDR1 and CDR2 are LNHDA and SQIVND (reference sequence). Trimming cost V 0 bases and J 6 bases, with 15 bases left between them. Here the CDR3 reads CASSIDSRRGGQPQHF. CDR3 sequence (DNA): TGTGCCAGTAGTATAGATAGTAGGAGGGGTGGTCAGCCCCAGCATTTT. The full variable domain, its missing parts supplied by reference TRBV19 and TRBJ1-5, is DGGITQSPKYLFRKEGQNVTLSCEQNLNHDAMYWYRQDPGQGLRLIYYSQIVNDFQKGDIAEGYSVSREKKESFPLTVTSAQKNPTAFYLCASSIDSRRGGQPQHFGDGTRLSIL.

The chain combines TRBV19 with TRBJ1-1; a possible D gene is TRBD1 (6 bases). V gave up 4 bases and J gave up 4 bases, with 16 bases separating them. The CDR3 totals 15 residues. Germline lookup yields CDR1 LNHDA and CDR2 SQIVND (reference sequence). CDR3 residues: CASSTYRAPSTEAFF. The DNA of the CDR3 is TGTGCCAGTAGTACTTACAGGGCACCTTCCACTGAAGCTTTCTTT.

V gene TRBV6-2 or TRBV6-3 combines with J gene TRBJ2-4; 7 bases fit TRBD2. Germline V gene lookup returns CDR1 MNHEY and CDR2 SVGEGT. The CDR3 runs 16 residues. Trimming at V came to 4 bases and at J to 0 bases, leaving 6 bases not matched to a gene. The CDR3 loop is CASSSAGILAKNIQYF. Written as DNA, the CDR3 is TGTGCCAGCAGTTCAGCGGGGATACTAGCCAAAAACATTCAGTACTTC.

The chain combines TRBV27 with TRBJ2-6; D is undetermined. Looked up from germline, CDR1 is MNHEY and CDR2 is SMNVEV (reference sequence). The CDR3 runs to 13 residues. V was pared by 8 bases and J by 0 bases, with 5 bases between. This CDR3 is CASQFSGANVLTF. The CDR3 DNA sequence: TGTGCCAGCCAGTTCTCTGGGGCCAACGTCCTGACTTTC.

The CDR3 nucleotides read TGTGCCAGCAGTCCGACAGTCTCTGGAAACACCATATATTTT. Its translation: CASSPTVSGNTIYF. The J gene is TRBJ1-3, the V gene TRBV7-9; D is possibly TRBD1 (5 bases). The ends were cut back, 6 bases at V and 0 bases at J, with 9 bases in the middle. Germline assignment: CDR1 SEHNR and CDR2 FQNEAQ (reference sequence). This CDR3 contains 14 residues.

The chain couples TRBV18 to TRBJ1-5; no clear D. The CDR3 loop spans 14 amino acids. V gave up 6 bases and J gave up 5 bases, with 14 bases separating them. Germline assignment: CDR1 KGHSH and CDR2 LQKENI. The CDR3, as DNA: TGTGCCAGCTCCACCGTCGGGAAAGATCAGCCCCAGCATTTT. It yields the protein CASSTVGKDQPQHF.

The rearrangement links TRBV19 to TRBJ1-1, with TRBD1 as a possible D gene (6 bases). Per the germline V gene, CDR1 is LNHDA and CDR2 is SQIVND (reference sequence). The CDR3 totals 15 residues. Deletions cut 1 base from V and 4 bases from J, with 13 bases between. CDR3 DNA: TGTGCCAGTAGTATAGGAGGGGTAGGGGGCACTGAAGCTTTCTTT. Its translation is CASSIGGVGGTEAFF.

J is TRBJ1-1 and V is TRBV11-2; possible D gene TRBD1, 5 bases. CDR3 length: 12 residues. V was pared by 3 bases and J by 8 bases, with 10 bases between. Germline values: CDR1 SGHAT, CDR2 FQNNGV. The CDR3 region is CASSLGGVEAFF. The CDR3 DNA sequence: TGTGCCAGCAGCTTGGGGGGTGTAGAAGCTTTCTTT.

The genes are TRBV10-3 and TRBJ1-1, with 7 bases that match TRBD1. The germline gives CDR1 ENHRY, CDR2 SYGVKD. J lost 5 bases, V lost 4 bases, and 13 bases had no gene match. This CDR3 has 16 amino acids. The CDR3 DNA follows: TGTGCCATCAGTGGATCGCAGGGGGGATCGGGGACTGAAGCTTTCTTT. Residues: CAISGSQGGSGTEAFF.

V usage is TRBV3-1 (or the pseudogene TRBV3-2) and J usage is TRBJ1-2; 8 positions agree with TRBD1. Germline-derived CDR1 and CDR2 are LGHDT and YNNKEL (reference sequence). The CDR3 runs 14 residues. The ends lost 1 base at V and 6 bases at J; junction bases unmatched: 4. The CDR3 coding sequence is TGTGCCAGCAGCCAAGGGACAGGGAGGAATGGCTACACCTTC. The encoded protein is CASSQGTGRNGYTF.